One T cell receptor (beta chain) is described in this entry. Its antigen is undetermined. A much larger clone lies a single base off, so this may be a read error. The data are from a study of response to subunit inactivated influenza vaccine. Whole-study results and caveats: The authors put forward the suggestion that each seasonal influenza vaccination may bring in only a limited number of new T cells.

TCRdb reprocessed the RT-PCR reads with MiXCR, giving one entry per CDR3 protein. The repertoire holds approximately 250,000 distinct CDR3 sequences, with approximately 12% as singletons. CDR1 MNHEY and CDR2 SVGEGT come from the germline V gene. This CDR3 contains 13 residues. The sequences come from non-naive T cells sorted from PBMCs, collected around two weeks before vaccination. The sequence derives from a man aged 50 to 59 who received an inactivated influenza vaccine. The chain combines TRBV6-2 or TRBV6-3 with TRBJ2-7; TRBD1 agrees at 8 bases. CDR3 in DNA: TGTGCCTGCAGTCTGTCCCGGGACAGGAACTTCGGCTTC. Translation gives CACSLSRDRNFGF.